A single sample gave rise to the 18 T cell receptor beta chains below, sequenced in a study of shared clonotypes between healthy human individuals. TCRdb's copy holds only in-frame clones and misses some; the assay was immunoSEQ multiplex PCR. The repertoire holds about 2.4 million clones, with just over 90% as singletons. Sequenced input: naive CD4+ T cells sorted from blood. Subset defined: CD45RA+ positively selected. The receptors derive from a young man in good health.

This rearrangement joins TRBV6-5 to TRBJ1-2; TRBD1 aligns across 8 bases. V lost 0 bases, J lost 6 bases, and 9 bases stayed unmatched. CDR3 length equals 16 residues. CDR1 and CDR2 from the germline V gene are MNHEY and SVGAGI. Written as DNA, the CDR3 is TGTGCCAGCAGTTACTCCCTCGGACAGGGAACGAATGGCTACACCTTC. Residues: CASSYSLGQGTNGYTF.

The V and J genes are TRBV7-3 and TRBJ2-5; 7 nucleotides line up with TRBD1. The germline V gene encodes CDR1 SGHTA and CDR2 FQGTGA. The CDR3 sequence is 13 residues long. The trim removed 5 bases at V and 6 bases at J, leaving 6 bases unmatched. This CDR3 is CASSRDREKTQYF. CDR3 DNA: TGTGCCAGCAGCCGTGACAGGGAGAAGACCCAGTACTTC.

About this clone itself: The CDR3 end shows no conserved phenylalanine or tryptophan, and so a read error is likely. The chain links TRBV10-3 to TRBJ2-7, with D unclear. CDR3 length equals 11 residues. Germline V lookup: CDR1 ENHRY, CDR2 SYGVKD. V dropped 1 base and J dropped 6 bases, with 4 bases sitting between them. The DNA for the CDR3 is TGTGCCATCAGTGAGTGGGGCGAGCAGTACCTC. Encoded protein: CAISEWGEQYL.

This chain connects TRBV10-1 to TRBJ2-7; 13 nucleotides match TRBD2. The CDR3 runs to 16 residues. With 3 bases clipped from V and 0 bases from J, the junction kept 2 bases outside the gene matches. Germline V gives CDR1 WNHNN, CDR2 SYGVQD (reference sequence). CDR3 coding DNA: TGCGCCAGCAGTGATGGACTAGCGGGAGACTCCTACGAGCAGTACTTC. Protein sequence: CASSDGLAGDSYEQYF.

The chain couples TRBV9 to TRBJ2-3, with D unclear. The CDR3 covers 14 residues. Trimming cost V 3 bases and J 2 bases, with 10 bases left between them. Germline V lookup: CDR1 SGDLS, CDR2 YYNGEE. For the CDR3, the DNA is TGTGCCAGCAGCGCCTTCGGCCCCACAGATACGCAGTATTTT. It yields the protein CASSAFGPTDTQYF. Filled out from reference TRBV9 and TRBJ2-3, the complete variable domain reads DSGVTQTPKHLITATGQRVTLRCSPRSGDLSVYWYQQSLDQGLQFLIQYYNGEERAKGNILERFSAQQFPDLHSELNLSSLELGDSALYFCASSAFGPTDTQYFGPGTRLTVL.

The chain couples TRBV18 to TRBJ2-7; 10 nucleotides align to TRBD1. With V trimmed by 6 bases and J by 6 bases, 8 bases remained unmatched. There are 14 residues in the CDR3. Looked up from germline, CDR1 is KGHSH and CDR2 is LQKENI. The CDR3 nucleotides read TGTGCCAGCTCGTCCGGGACAGGGGCGGCCGAGCAGTACTTC. Its protein product is CASSSGTGAAEQYF.

The rearrangement uses TRBV7-9 and TRBJ2-5; the match to TRBD1 covers 8 bases. Germline V gene lookup returns CDR1 SEHNR and CDR2 FQNEAQ (reference sequence). CDR3 length: 17 amino acids. V lost 4 bases to trimming and J lost 4 bases; unmatched junction nucleotides: 14. CDR3 sequence: CASSSPSGAGGLETQYF. Written as DNA, the CDR3 is TGTGCCAGCAGCTCCCCATCCGGGGCAGGGGGCTTAGAGACCCAGTACTTC.

V gene TRBV6-1 combines with J gene TRBJ1-6; no clear D gene. CDR3 size: 14 residues. Germline V gives CDR1 MNHNS, CDR2 SASEGT. Trimming removed 6 bases from V and 9 bases from J, with 15 bases in between. The CDR3 reads CASSSRATGSPLHF. The CDR3 DNA sequence: TGTGCCAGCAGCTCTAGGGCAACCGGTTCACCCCTCCACTTT.

The chain combines TRBV27 with TRBJ2-5, with 9 bases aligning to TRBD2. The V gene end was trimmed by 2 bases and the J gene end by 5 bases; junction bases not matched to a gene: 0. CDR1 and CDR2 (germline): MNHEY, SMNVEV (reference sequence). This CDR3 is 13 amino acids long. DNA for the CDR3: TGTGCCAGCAGTTTACTAGCGGGGGAGACCCAGTACTTC. Its translation: CASSLLAGETQYF.

The chain uses TRBV6-1 and TRBJ1-5, with D possibly being TRBD1 (6 bases). Germline assignment: CDR1 MNHNS and CDR2 SASEGT. The CDR3 consists of 15 residues. V lost 8 bases and J lost 5, with 19 bases in between. In DNA, the CDR3 is TGTGCCAGCGACTGGAGGGCAGGGGTGGATCAGCCCCAGCATTTT. Its translation: CASDWRAGVDQPQHF.

The chain is built from TRBV28 and TRBJ2-7; 7 bases line up with TRBD1. Germline V gene lookup returns CDR1 MDHEN and CDR2 SYDVKM. The V segment lost 5 bases and the J segment 0 bases; nucleotides outside the gene matches: 1. The CDR3 contains 13 residues. The CDR3 here is CASSEGASYEQYF. In DNA form, the CDR3 reads TGTGCCAGCAGTGAGGGGGCCTCCTACGAGCAGTACTTC.

The chain uses TRBV9 and TRBJ2-1; 8 bases align to TRBD2. This CDR3 spans 14 amino acids. V shed 4 bases, J shed 8 bases, and the junction held 8 bases outside the gene matches. The germline CDR1 and CDR2 sequences are SGDLS and YYNGEE. The CDR3 sequence: CASSSPGTRDEQFF. As DNA, the CDR3 is TGTGCCAGCAGCAGTCCCGGGACTAGGGATGAGCAGTTCTTC. Drawing the rest from reference TRBV9 and TRBJ2-1, the complete variable domain is DSGVTQTPKHLITATGQRVTLRCSPRSGDLSVYWYQQSLDQGLQFLIQYYNGEERAKGNILERFSAQQFPDLHSELNLSSLELGDSALYFCASSSPGTRDEQFFGPGTRLTVL.

V and J are TRBV10-3 and TRBJ2-3; D unclear. The CDR3 covers 18 residues. Germline V gene lookup returns CDR1 ENHRY and CDR2 SYGVKD. Trimming shortened V by 4 bases and J by 0 bases, and 20 bases separated the two germline ends. The CDR3 protein is CAISVSAPDGSSTDTQYF. CDR3 in DNA: TGTGCCATCAGTGTAAGCGCCCCGGACGGATCTAGCACAGATACGCAGTATTTT.

The chain's CDR3 is CASSIAYRSSYNSPLHF. DNA for the CDR3: TGTGCCAGTAGTATCGCCTACAGGAGCTCCTATAATTCACCCCTCCACTTT. The gene calls are TRBV19 and TRBJ1-6, with a tentative D call TRBD1 (5 bases). Germline-derived CDR1 and CDR2 are LNHDA and SQIVND (reference sequence). This CDR3 region has 17 residues. The V and J ends lost 3 bases and 0 bases respectively, with 12 bases between them.

V is TRBV30 and J is TRBJ1-4, with D perhaps matching TRBD1 (5 bases). The CDR3 spans 13 residues. The germline V gene has CDR1 GTSNPN and CDR2 SVGIG (reference sequence). Trimming took off 5 bases at V and 4 bases at J, with 11 bases between the two ends. DNA for the CDR3: TGTGCCTGGGGGGCCAGGGTTAATGAAAAACTGTTTTTT. Protein: CAWGARVNEKLFF.

The chain carries TRBV28 and TRBJ2-7; 7 nucleotides line up with TRBD1. CDR1 is MDHEN, CDR2 SYDVKM, per germline. V dropped 4 bases and J dropped 7; count of bases not matched to a gene: 22. The CDR3 spans 18 residues. This CDR3 reads CASSSGQDPRVPEWEQYF. For the CDR3, the DNA is TGTGCCAGCAGTTCCGGACAGGACCCGAGGGTCCCAGAGTGGGAGCAGTACTTC.

This chain joins TRBV4-1 and TRBJ1-4, with D unresolved. CDR3 length equals 16 residues. The germline CDR1 and CDR2 sequences are MGHRA and YSYEKL. Between the trimmed V and J ends, which lost 2 bases and 5 bases, there was a span of 15 bases. The CDR3 DNA follows: TGCGCCAGCAGCCAAACGAATGGCAGGAAGAATGAAAAACTGTTTTTT. This gives the protein CASSQTNGRKNEKLFF.

The chain uses TRBV7-9 and TRBJ2-7; maybe TRBD2 (5 bases). This CDR3 has 13 amino acids. Trimming cost V 8 bases and J 3 bases, with 14 bases left between them. CDR1 is SEHNR and CDR2 is FQNEAQ in the germline V gene (reference sequence). This chain's CDR3 is CASSSGVFYEQYF. CDR3 coding DNA: TGTGCCAGCTCGAGCGGTGTTTTCTACGAGCAGTACTTC.